This TCR beta chain comes out of a study of graft-versus-host responses after intestinal transplantation. Trimming shortened V by 2 bases and J by 10 bases, and 17 bases separated the two germline ends. Germline lookup yields CDR1 LNHDA and CDR2 SQIVND (reference sequence). This CDR3 comprises 14 residues. Generated by immunoSEQ multiplex PCR, the TCRdb table keeps only in-frame clones and is missing some. The sample lists 62,000 or so clones, over 85% occurring once. This specimen consisted of PBMCs, obtained 26 days after transplant. This clonotype was sampled from a human patient who received an intestinal transplant, so some T cells may come from the graft donor. The chain joins TRBV19 to TRBJ1-1, with D possibly being TRBD1 (5 bases). This CDR3 is CASSILAGTIGAFF. The CDR3 region has the DNA TGTGCCAGTAGTATATTGGCAGGGACTATCGGAGCTTTCTTT.